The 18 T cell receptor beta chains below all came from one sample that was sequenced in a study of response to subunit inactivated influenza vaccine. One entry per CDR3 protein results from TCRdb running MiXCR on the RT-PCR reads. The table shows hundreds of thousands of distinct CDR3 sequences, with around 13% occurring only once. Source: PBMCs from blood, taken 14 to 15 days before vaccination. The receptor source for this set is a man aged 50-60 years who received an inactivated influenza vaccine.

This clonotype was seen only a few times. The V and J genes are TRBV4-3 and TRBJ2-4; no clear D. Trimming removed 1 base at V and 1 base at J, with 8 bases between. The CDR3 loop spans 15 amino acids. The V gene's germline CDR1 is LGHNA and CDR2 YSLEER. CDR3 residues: CASSQVYGAKNIQYF. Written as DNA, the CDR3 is TGCGCCAGCAGCCAAGTATACGGGGCCAAAAACATTCAGTACTTC.

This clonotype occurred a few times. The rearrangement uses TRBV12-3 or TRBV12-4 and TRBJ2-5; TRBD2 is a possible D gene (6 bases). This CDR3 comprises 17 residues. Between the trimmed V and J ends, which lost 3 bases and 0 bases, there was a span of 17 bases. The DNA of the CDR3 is TGTGCCAGCAGTTTTGGTAGCGGAGTTGAACACCAAGAGACCCAGTACTTC. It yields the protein CASSFGSGVEHQETQYF.

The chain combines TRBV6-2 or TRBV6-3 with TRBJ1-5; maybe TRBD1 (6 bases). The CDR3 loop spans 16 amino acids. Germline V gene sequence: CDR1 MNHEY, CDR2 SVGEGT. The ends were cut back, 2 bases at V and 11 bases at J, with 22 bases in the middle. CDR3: CASSYAPGGLITTQHF. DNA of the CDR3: TGTGCCAGCAGTTACGCCCCGGGGGGCCTGATAACGACCCAGCATTTT.

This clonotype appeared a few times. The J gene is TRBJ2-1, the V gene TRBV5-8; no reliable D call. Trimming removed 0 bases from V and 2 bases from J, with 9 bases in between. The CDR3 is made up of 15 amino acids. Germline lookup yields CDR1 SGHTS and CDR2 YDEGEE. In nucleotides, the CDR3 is TGTGCCAGCAGCTTGGAGACTCTTCCCTACAATGAGCAGTTCTTC. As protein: CASSLETLPYNEQFF.

DNA for the CDR3: TGCAGTGCTACCGGGACTGGGGGCCCAGATACGCAGTATTTT. It codes for CSATGTGGPDTQYF. This sequence joins TRBV20-1 and TRBJ2-3, with D possibly called TRBD1 or TRBD2 (6 bases each). The germline V gene encodes CDR1 DFQATT and CDR2 SNEGSKA (reference sequence). Trimming took 4 bases from V and 4 from J, leaving 15 bases between them. This CDR3 is built from 14 residues.

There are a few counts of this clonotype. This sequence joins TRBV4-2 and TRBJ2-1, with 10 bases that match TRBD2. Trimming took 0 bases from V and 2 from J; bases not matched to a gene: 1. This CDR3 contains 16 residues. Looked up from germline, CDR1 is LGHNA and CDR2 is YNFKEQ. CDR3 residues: CASSQESGGAYNEQFF. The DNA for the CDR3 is TGTGCCAGCAGCCAAGAGAGCGGGGGGGCCTACAATGAGCAGTTCTTC.

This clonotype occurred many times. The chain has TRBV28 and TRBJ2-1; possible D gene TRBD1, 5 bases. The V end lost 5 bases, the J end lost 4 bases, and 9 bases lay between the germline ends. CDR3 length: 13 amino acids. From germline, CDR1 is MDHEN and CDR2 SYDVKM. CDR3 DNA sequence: TGTGCCAGCAGTCTGACAGCTTACAATGAGCAGTTCTTC. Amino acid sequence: CASSLTAYNEQFF.

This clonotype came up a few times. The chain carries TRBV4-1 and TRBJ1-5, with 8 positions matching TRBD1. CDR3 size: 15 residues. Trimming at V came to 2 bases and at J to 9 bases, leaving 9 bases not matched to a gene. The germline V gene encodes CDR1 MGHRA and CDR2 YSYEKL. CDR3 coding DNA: TGCGCCAGCAGCCAACACCGACAGGGGCCCTGGCCCCAGCATTTT. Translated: CASSQHRQGPWPQHF.

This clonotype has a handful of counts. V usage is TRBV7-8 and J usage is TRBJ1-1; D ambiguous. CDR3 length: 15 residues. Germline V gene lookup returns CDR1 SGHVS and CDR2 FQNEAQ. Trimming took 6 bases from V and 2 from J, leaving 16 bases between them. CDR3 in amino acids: CASSLGMVRNTEAFF. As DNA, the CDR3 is TGTGCCAGCAGTCTAGGGATGGTCAGAAACACTGAAGCTTTCTTT.

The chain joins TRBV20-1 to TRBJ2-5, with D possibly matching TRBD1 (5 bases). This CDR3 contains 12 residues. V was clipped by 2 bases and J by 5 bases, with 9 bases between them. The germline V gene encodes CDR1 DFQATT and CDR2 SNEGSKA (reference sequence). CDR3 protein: CSARPKGETQYF. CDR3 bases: TGCAGTGCTAGACCCAAGGGGGAGACCCAGTACTTC.

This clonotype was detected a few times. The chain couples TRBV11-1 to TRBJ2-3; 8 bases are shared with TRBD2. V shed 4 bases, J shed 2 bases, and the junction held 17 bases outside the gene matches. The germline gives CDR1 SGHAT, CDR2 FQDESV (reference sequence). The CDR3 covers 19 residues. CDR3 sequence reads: CASSSMGSRSGENTDTQYF. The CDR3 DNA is TGTGCCAGCAGCTCCATGGGGTCTCGTAGCGGGGAAAACACAGATACGCAGTATTTT.

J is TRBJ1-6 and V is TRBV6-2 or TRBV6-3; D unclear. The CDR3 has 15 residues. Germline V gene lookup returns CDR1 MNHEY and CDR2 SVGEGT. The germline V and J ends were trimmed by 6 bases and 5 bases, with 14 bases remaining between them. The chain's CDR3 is CASRPEGPHNSPLHF. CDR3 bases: TGTGCCAGCAGACCCGAGGGCCCACATAATTCACCCCTCCACTTT.

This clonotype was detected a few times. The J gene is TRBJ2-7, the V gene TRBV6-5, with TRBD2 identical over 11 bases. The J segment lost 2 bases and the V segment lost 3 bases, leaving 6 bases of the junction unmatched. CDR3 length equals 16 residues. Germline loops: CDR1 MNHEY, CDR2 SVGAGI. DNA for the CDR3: TGTGCCAGCAGTTATCAAACTAGCGGGAGAGCCTACGAGCAGTACTTC. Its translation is CASSYQTSGRAYEQYF.

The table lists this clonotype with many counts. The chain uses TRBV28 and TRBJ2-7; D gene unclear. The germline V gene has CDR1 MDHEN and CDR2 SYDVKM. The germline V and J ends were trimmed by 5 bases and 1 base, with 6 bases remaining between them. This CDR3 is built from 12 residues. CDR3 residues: CASSNPSYEQYF. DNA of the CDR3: TGTGCCAGCAGTAACCCATCCTACGAGCAGTACTTC.

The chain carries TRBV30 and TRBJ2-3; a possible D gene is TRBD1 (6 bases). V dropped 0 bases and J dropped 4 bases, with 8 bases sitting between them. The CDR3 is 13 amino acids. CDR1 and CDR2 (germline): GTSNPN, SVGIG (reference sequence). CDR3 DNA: TGTGCCTGGAGTGTTGGGGGCGCAGATACGCAGTATTTT. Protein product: CAWSVGGADTQYF.

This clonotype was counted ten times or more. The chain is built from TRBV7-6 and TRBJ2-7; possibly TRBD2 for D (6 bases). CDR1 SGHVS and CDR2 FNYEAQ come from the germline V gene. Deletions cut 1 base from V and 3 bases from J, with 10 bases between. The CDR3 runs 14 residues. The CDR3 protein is CASSLGRGNYEQYF. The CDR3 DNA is TGTGCCAGCAGCTTAGGTCGGGGGAACTACGAGCAGTACTTC. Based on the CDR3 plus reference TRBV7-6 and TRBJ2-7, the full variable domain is GAGVSQSPRYKVTKRGQDVALRCDPISGHVSLYWYRQALGQGPEFLTYFNYEAQQDKSGLPNDRFSAERPEGSISTLTIQRTEQRDSAMYRCASSLGRGNYEQYFGPGTRLTVT.

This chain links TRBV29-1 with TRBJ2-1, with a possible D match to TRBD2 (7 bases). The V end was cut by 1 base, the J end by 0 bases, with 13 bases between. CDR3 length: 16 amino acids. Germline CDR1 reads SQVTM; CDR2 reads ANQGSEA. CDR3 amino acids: CSVEGGRGASYNEQFF. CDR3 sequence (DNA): TGCAGCGTTGAAGGGGGCCGGGGGGCCTCCTACAATGAGCAGTTCTTC.

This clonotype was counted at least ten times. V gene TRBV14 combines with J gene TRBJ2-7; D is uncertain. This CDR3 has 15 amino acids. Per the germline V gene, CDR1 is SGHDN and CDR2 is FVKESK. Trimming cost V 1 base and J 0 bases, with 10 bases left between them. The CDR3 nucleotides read TGTGCCAGCAGCCAAGTGAGCCTGGGCTCCTACGAGCAGTACTTC. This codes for CASSQVSLGSYEQYF.